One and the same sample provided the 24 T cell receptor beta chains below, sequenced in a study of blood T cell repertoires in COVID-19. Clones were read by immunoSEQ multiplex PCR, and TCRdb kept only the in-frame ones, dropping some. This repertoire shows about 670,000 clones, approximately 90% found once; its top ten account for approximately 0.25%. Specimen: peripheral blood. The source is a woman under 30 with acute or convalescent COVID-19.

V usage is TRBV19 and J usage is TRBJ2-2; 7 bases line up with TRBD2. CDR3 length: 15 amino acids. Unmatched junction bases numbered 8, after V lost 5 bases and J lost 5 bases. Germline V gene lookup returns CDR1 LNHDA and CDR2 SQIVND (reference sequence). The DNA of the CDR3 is TGTGCCAGTAGTTGGGGGAGGGGCCCAACCGGGGAGCTGTTTTTT. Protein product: CASSWGRGPTGELFF.

The DNA for the CDR3 is TGTGCCAGCAGCGTAGTCTCGACAGCCACTGGAAACACCATATATTTT. This sequence encodes CASSVVSTATGNTIYF. J is TRBJ1-3 and V is TRBV9; possible D gene TRBD1, 5 bases. Looked up from germline, CDR1 is SGDLS and CDR2 is YYNGEE. The CDR3 covers 16 residues. Trimming left V 0 bases short and J 2 bases short, with 12 bases between.

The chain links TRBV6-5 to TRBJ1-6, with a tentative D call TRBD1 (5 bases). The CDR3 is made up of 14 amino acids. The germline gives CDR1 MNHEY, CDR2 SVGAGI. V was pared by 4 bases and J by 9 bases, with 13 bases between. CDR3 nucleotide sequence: TGTGCCAGCAGTTGGGGAGGGGCCGGTTCACCCCTCCACTTT. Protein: CASSWGGAGSPLHF.

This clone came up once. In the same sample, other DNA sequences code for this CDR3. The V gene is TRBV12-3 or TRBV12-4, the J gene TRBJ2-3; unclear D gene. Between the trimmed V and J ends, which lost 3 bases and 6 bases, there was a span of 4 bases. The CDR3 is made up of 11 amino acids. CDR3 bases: TGTGCCAGCAGTTTGAGGGATACGCAGTATTTT. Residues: CASSLRDTQYF.

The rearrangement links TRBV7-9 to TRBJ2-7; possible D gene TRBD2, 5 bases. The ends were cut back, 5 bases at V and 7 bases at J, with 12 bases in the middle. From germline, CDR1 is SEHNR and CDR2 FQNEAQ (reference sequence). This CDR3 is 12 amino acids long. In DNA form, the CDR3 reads TGTGCCAGCAGCATCGAGCGAGGGGAGCAGTACTTC. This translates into CASSIERGEQYF.

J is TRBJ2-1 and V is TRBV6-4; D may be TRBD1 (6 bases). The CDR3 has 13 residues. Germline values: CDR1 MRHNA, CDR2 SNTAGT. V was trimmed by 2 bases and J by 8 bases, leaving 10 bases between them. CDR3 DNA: TGTGCCAGCAGTGACGGGGGCAAGGATGAGCAGTTCTTC. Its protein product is CASSDGGKDEQFF.

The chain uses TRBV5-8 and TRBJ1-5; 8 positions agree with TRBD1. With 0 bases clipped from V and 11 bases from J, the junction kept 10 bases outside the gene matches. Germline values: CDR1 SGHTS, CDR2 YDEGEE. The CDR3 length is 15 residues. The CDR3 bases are TGTGCCAGCAGCTTGGCCGGGACAGGAGGCGCAACCCAGCATTTT. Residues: CASSLAGTGGATQHF.

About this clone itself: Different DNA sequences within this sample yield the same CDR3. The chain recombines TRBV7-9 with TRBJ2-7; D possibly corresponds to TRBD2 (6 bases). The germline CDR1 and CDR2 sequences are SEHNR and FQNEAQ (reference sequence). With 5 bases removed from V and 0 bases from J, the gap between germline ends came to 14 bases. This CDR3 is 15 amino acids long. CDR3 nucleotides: TGTGCCAGCAGCCTAGAGGGACTGAGCTCCTACGAGCAGTACTTC. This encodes CASSLEGLSSYEQYF.

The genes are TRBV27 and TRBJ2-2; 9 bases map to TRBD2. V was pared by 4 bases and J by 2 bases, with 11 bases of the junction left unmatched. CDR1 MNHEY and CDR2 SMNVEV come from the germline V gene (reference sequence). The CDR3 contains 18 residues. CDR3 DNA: TGTGCCAGCAGTTCCGGCGGGGGGGCCCCCCTTAACACCGGGGAGCTGTTTTTT. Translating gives CASSSGGGAPLNTGELFF.

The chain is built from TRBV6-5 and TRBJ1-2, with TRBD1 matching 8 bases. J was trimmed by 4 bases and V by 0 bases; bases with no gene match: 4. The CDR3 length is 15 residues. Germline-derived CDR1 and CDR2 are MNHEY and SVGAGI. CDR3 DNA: TGTGCCAGCAGTTACTCGCAGACAGGGGTCTATGGCTACACCTTC. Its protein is CASSYSQTGVYGYTF.

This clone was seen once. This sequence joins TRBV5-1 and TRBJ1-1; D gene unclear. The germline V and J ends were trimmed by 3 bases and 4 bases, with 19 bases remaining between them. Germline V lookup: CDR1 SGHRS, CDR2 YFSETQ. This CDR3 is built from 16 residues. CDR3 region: CASSSGLMSYGTEAFF. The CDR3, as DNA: TGCGCCAGCAGCTCCGGACTGATGAGCTATGGCACTGAAGCTTTCTTT. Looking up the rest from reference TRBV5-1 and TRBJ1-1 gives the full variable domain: KAGVTQTPRYLIKTRGQQVTLSCSPISGHRSVSWYQQTPGQGLQFLFEYFSETQRNKGNFPGRFSGRQFSNSRSEMNVSTLELGDSALYLCASSSGLMSYGTEAFFGQGTRLTVV.

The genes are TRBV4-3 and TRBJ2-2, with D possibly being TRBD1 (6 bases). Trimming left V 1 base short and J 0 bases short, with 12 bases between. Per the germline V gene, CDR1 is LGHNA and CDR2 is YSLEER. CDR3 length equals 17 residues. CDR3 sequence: CASSQGPGQANTGELFF. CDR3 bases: TGCGCCAGCAGCCAAGGACCGGGACAAGCGAACACCGGGGAGCTGTTTTTT.

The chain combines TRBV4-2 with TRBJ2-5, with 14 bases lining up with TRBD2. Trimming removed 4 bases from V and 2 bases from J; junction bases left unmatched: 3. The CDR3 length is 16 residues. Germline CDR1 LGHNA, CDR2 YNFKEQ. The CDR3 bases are TGTGCCAGCAGCCCCGGGACTAGCGGGGGACAAGAGACCCAGTACTTC. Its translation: CASSPGTSGGQETQYF.

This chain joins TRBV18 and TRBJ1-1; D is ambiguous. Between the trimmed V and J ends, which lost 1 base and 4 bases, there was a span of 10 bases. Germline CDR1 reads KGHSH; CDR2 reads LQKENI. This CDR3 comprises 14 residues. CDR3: CASSPLRAGTEAFF. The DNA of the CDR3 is TGTGCCAGCTCACCACTGAGGGCGGGCACTGAAGCTTTCTTT.

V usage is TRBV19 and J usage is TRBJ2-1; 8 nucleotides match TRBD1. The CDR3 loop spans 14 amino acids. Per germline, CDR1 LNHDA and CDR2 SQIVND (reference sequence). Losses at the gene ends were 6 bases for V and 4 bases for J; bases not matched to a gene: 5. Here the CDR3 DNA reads TGTGCCAGTAGCCTACAGGGGGAGTACAATGAGCAGTTCTTC. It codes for CASSLQGEYNEQFF.

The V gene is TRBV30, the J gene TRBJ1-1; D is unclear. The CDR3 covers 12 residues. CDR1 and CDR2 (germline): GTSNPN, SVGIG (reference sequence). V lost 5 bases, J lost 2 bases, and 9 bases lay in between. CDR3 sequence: CAWADENTEAFF. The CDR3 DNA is TGTGCCTGGGCGGATGAAAACACTGAAGCTTTCTTT.

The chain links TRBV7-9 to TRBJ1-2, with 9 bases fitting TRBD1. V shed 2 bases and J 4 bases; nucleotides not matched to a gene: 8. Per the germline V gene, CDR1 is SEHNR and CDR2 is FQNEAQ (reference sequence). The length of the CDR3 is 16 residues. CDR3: CASSLSTGGAGYGYTF. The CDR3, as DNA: TGTGCCAGCAGCTTATCCACAGGGGGCGCCGGCTATGGCTACACCTTC.

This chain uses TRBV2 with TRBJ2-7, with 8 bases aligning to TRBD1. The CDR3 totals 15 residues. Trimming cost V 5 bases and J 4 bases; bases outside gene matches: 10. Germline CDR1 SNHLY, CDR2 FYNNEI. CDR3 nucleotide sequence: TGTGCCAGCAGTTGGGAATTGCAGGGGGCTTACGAGCAGTACTTC. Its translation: CASSWELQGAYEQYF.

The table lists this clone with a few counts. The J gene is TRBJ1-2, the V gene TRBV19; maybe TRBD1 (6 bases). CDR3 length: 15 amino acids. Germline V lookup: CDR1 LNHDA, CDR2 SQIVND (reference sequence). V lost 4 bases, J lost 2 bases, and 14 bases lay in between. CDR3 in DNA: TGTGCCAGTAGTAGAAAAGGACAGCTAAACTATGGCTACACCTTC. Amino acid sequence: CASSRKGQLNYGYTF.

CDR3 DNA sequence: TGCGCCAGCAGCTTGGGGGACGGAGGGTACGAGCAGTACTTC. Translation: CASSLGDGGYEQYF. The chain joins TRBV5-1 to TRBJ2-7; D is perhaps TRBD2 (6 bases). Germline V gene data show CDR1 as SGHRS and CDR2 as YFSETQ. Trimming took off 0 bases at V and 4 bases at J, with 11 bases between the two ends. The CDR3 contains 14 residues.

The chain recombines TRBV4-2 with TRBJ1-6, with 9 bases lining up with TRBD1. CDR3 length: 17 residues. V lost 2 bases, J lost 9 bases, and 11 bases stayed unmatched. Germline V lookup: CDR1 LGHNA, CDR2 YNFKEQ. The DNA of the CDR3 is TGTGCCAGCAGCCAACCGATTCCCGGGACAGGGCCTTCACCCCTCCACTTT. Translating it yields CASSQPIPGTGPSPLHF.

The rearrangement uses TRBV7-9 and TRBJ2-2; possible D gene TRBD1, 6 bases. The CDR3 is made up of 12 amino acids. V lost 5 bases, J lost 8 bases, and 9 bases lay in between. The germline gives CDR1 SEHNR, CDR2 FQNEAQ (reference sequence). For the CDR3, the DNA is TGTGCCAGCAGCCCAGGGGCGGGGGAGCTGTTTTTT. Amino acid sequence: CASSPGAGELFF. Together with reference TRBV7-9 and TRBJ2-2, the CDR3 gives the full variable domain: DTGVSQNPRHKITKRGQNVTFRCDPISEHNRLYWYRQTLGQGPEFLTYFQNEAQLEKSRLLSDRFSAERPKGSFSTLEIQRTEQGDSAMYLCASSPGAGELFFGEGSRLTVL.

The CDR3 region is CASSAGYGYTF. The CDR3, as DNA: TGTGCCAGCAGTGCGGGCTATGGCTACACCTTC. V usage is TRBV28 and J usage is TRBJ1-2; unclear D gene. The CDR3 is 11 residues long. Germline V gene sequence: CDR1 MDHEN, CDR2 SYDVKM. The V end lost 5 bases, the J end lost 4 bases, and 5 bases lay between the germline ends.

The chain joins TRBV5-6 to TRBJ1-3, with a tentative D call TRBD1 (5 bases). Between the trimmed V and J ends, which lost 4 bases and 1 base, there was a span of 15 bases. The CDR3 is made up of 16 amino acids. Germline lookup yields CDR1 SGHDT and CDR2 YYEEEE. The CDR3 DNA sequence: TGTGCCAGCAGCAGGCGAGACAGTGGGTCTGGAAACACCATATATTTT. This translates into CASSRRDSGSGNTIYF.